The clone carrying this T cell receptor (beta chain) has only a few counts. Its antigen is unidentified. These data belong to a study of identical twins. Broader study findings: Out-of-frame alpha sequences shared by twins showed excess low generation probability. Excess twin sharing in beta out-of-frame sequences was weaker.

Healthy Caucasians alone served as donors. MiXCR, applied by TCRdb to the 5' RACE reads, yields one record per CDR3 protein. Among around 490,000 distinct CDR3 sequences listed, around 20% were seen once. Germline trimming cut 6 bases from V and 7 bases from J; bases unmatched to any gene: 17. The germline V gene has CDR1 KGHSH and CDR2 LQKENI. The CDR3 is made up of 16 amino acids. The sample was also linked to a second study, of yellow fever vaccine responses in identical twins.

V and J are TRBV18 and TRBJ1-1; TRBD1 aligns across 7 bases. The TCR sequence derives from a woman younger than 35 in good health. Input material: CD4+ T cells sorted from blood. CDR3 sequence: CASSGGGSYRGNEAFF. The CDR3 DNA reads TGTGCCAGCTCGGGAGGGGGCTCTTACCGGGGCAATGAAGCTTTCTTT. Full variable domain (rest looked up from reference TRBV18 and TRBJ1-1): NAGVMQNPRHLVRRRGQEARLRCSPMKGHSHVYWYRQLPEEGLKFMVYLQKENIIDESGMPKERFSAEFPKEGPSILRIQQVVRGDSAAYFCASSGGGSYRGNEAFFGQGTRLTVV.